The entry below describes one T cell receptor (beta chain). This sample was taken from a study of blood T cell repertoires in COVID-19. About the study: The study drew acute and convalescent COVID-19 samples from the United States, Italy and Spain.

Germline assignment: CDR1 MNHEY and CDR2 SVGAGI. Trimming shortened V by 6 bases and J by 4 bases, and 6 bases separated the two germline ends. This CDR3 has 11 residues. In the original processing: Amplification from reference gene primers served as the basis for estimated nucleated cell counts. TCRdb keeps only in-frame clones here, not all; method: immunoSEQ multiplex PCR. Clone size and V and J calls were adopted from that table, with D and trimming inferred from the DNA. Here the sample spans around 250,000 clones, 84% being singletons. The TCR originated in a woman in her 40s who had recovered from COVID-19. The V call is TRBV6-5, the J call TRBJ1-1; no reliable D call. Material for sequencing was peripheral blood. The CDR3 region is CASSTPTEAFF. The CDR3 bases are TGTGCCAGCAGCACTCCCACTGAAGCTTTCTTT.